Below, 10 T cell receptor beta chains from the same sample are listed, as sequenced in a study of T cell responses to AZD1222 COVID-19 vaccine. The repertoire was sequenced with immunoSEQ multiplex PCR; TCRdb's copy has only in-frame clones and lacks some. The sample has 72,000 or so clones; 85% are singletons. The starting material was peripheral blood, obtained on day 0 of AZD1222 vaccination. The receptors here all came from an adult in good health.

The chain combines TRBV6-5 with TRBJ1-1; D is ambiguous. Germline V CDR1 and CDR2: MNHEY, SVGAGI. This CDR3 comprises 13 residues. V lost 4 bases and J lost 6, with 12 bases in between. CDR3: CASSSRQAAEAFF. The CDR3 DNA reads as TGTGCCAGCAGTTCACGCCAGGCAGCTGAAGCTTTCTTT.

This clone was seen once. The chain recombines TRBV10-1 with TRBJ1-2; D is perhaps TRBD1 (5 bases). The germline V gene has CDR1 WNHNN and CDR2 SYGVQD (reference sequence). This CDR3 region has 13 residues. The V gene lost 3 bases and the J gene lost 3 bases, with 8 bases spanning the gap. CDR3 region: CASSEARDYGYTF. CDR3 DNA sequence: TGCGCCAGCAGTGAAGCCAGGGACTATGGCTACACCTTC.

The chain carries TRBV4-2 and TRBJ1-1; no clear D gene. The CDR3 extends over 14 amino acids. Germline values: CDR1 LGHNA, CDR2 YNFKEQ. Trimming shortened V by 0 bases and J by 1 base, and 6 bases separated the two germline ends. CDR3 region: CASSQDSGNTEAFF. CDR3 nucleotides: TGTGCCAGCAGCCAAGATTCCGGGAACACTGAAGCTTTCTTT.

The V and J genes are TRBV10-3 and TRBJ2-2; 7 bases match TRBD2. Germline V gives CDR1 ENHRY, CDR2 SYGVKD. This CDR3 comprises 14 residues. J was trimmed by 6 bases and V by 5 bases; bases with no gene match: 6. CDR3 in amino acids: CAISLGGSAGELFF. In DNA form, the CDR3 reads TGTGCCATCAGTCTCGGCGGGAGCGCCGGGGAGCTGTTTTTT.

The chain uses TRBV5-1 and TRBJ1-4; D call uncertain. This CDR3 has 14 residues. Trimming cost V 4 bases and J 5 bases, with 12 bases left between them. Looked up from germline, CDR1 is SGHRS and CDR2 is YFSETQ. DNA for the CDR3: TGCGCCAGCAGCCCGGACTCCAGCAATGAAAAACTGTTTTTT. It codes for CASSPDSSNEKLFF.

The chain links TRBV6-5 to TRBJ2-3; no definite D call. V lost 7 bases and J 3 bases, leaving 17 bases between the germline ends. Per germline, CDR1 MNHEY and CDR2 SVGAGI. There are 15 residues in the CDR3. The CDR3 spells CASTPWVGGTDTQYF. CDR3 DNA: TGTGCCAGCACCCCCTGGGTAGGTGGGACAGATACGCAGTATTTT.

The genes are TRBV5-4 and TRBJ2-1; 8 nucleotides align to TRBD2. The CDR3 extends over 16 amino acids. V lost 3 bases, J lost 6 bases, and 11 bases stayed unmatched. Germline CDR1 and CDR2: SGHNT and YYREEE (reference sequence). The CDR3 nucleotides read TGTGCCAGCAGCTCCCCGGGGGGGAGGGGAGCCAATGAGCAGTTCTTC. The encoded protein is CASSSPGGRGANEQFF. Variable domain in full (rest from reference TRBV5-4 and TRBJ2-1): ETGVTQSPTHLIKTRGQQVTLRCSSQSGHNTVSWYQQALGQGPQFIFQYYREEENGRGNFPPRFSGLQFPNYSSELNVNALELDDSALYLCASSSPGGRGANEQFFGPGTRLTVL.

In its sample, this clone was seen once. The rearrangement joins TRBV6-5 to TRBJ1-4; the D is unclear. From germline, CDR1 is MNHEY and CDR2 SVGAGI. The CDR3 sequence is 13 residues long. The V end was cut by 4 bases, the J end by 7 bases, with 10 bases between. The CDR3 sequence: CASSSPTGEKLFF. DNA of the CDR3: TGTGCCAGCAGTTCTCCTACGGGTGAAAAACTGTTTTTT.

J is TRBJ1-3 and V is TRBV6-5, with D possibly TRBD1 on 5 matching bases. Trimming pared 6 bases from V and 2 bases from J, leaving 11 bases between. The CDR3 sequence is 14 residues long. In germline, CDR1 is MNHEY, CDR2 SVGAGI. The CDR3, as DNA: TGTGCCAGCAGCTACGGGGGAACTGGAAACACCATATATTTT. This translates into CASSYGGTGNTIYF.

CDR3 protein: CASSYRLQPQHF. CDR3 bases: TGTGCCAGCAGCTATCGTTTACAGCCCCAGCATTTT. This chain uses TRBV11-2 with TRBJ1-5; D uncertain. Deletions cut 4 bases from V and 7 bases from J, with 8 bases between. Looked up from germline, CDR1 is SGHAT and CDR2 is FQNNGV. There are 12 residues in the CDR3.